This T cell receptor beta chain was profiled in a study of blood T cell repertoires in COVID-19. This clone was seen only a few times. TCRdb keeps only in-frame clones here, not all; method: immunoSEQ multiplex PCR. The table records approximately 250,000 clones, more than 75% of them present only once. V lost 4 bases to trimming and J lost 3 bases, with 12 bases between them. The length of the CDR3 is 14 residues. Germline CDR1 and CDR2: LGHDT and YNNKEL (reference sequence). This receptor was taken from an older woman with COVID-19, enrolled during active disease. V gene TRBV3-1 (or the pseudogene TRBV3-2) combines with J gene TRBJ1-2; possible D gene TRBD1, 6 bases. Sequencing was carried out using peripheral blood. CDR3 sequence reads: CASSLQGRDYGYTF. DNA of the CDR3: TGTGCCAGCAGCCTGCAGGGGAGGGACTATGGCTACACCTTC.